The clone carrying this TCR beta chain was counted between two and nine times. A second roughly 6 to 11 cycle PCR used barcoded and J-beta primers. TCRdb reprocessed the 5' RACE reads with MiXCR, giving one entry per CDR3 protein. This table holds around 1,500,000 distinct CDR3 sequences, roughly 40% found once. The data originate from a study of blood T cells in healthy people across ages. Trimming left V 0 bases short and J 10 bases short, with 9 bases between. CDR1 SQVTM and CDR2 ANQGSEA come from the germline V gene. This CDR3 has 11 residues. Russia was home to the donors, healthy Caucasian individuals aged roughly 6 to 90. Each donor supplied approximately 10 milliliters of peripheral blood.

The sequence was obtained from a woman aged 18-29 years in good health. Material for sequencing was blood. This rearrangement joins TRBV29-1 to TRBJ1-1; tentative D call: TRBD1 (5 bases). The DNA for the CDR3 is TGCAGCGTTGAAGACGACAGAGGAGCTTTCTTT. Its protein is CSVEDDRGAFF.